The clone carrying this T cell receptor (beta chain) came up a few times. The sample originates from a study of naive and memory T cell subsets. Noted treatment: skin biopsy from PPD injection site in Mantoux-positive individual. TCR cDNA received a 3' ligated oligonucleotide that carried a UMI. The length of the CDR3 is 15 residues. The germline V and J ends were trimmed by 1 base and 7 bases, with 16 bases remaining between them. Amplification of ligated cDNA took four PCR rounds with SP2 and nested alpha and beta constant primers. TCRdb re-derived calls from the UMI-ligation and nested PCR reads in MiXCR, one entry per CDR3 protein. The sample has tens of thousands of distinct CDR3 sequences, about 10% seen once; the top ten hold 3.5% to 5%.

This sample comprised skin, obtained from a tuberculin skin test site. The chain is built from TRBV12-3 or TRBV12-4 and TRBJ1-2; D might be TRBD1 (6 bases). This TCR was recovered from an adult in good health. CDR3 loop: CASSLELRGFSGYTF. CDR3 nucleotides: TGTGCCAGCAGTTTAGAGCTCAGGGGATTCTCTGGCTACACCTTC.